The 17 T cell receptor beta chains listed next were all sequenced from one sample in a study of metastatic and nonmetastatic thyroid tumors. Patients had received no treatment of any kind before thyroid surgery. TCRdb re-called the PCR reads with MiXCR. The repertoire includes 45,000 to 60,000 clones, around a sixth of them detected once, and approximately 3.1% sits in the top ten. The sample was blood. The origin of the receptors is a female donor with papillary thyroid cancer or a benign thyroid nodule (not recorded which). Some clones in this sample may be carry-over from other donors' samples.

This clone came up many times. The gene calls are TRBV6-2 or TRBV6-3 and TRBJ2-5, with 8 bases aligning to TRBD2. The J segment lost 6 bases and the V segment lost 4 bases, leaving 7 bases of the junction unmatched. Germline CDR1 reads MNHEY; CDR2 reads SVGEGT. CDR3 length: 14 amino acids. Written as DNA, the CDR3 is TGTGCCAGCAGTTGGTCCGGGAGGGTAAAGACCCAGTACTTC. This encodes CASSWSGRVKTQYF.

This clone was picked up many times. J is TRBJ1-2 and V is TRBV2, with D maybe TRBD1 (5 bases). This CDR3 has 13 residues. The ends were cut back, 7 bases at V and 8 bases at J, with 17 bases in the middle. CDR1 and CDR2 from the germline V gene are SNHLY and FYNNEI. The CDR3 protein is CASIRGTSLGYTF. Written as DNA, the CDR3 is TGTGCCAGCATTAGAGGGACCAGCCTGGGCTACACCTTC.

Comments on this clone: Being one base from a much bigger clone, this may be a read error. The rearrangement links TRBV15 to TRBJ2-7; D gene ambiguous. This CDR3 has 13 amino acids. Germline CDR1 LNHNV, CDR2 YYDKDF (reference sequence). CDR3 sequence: CATSRAFAGEQYF. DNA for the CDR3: TGCGCCACCAGCAGAGCTTTTGCCGGCGAGCAGTACTTC.

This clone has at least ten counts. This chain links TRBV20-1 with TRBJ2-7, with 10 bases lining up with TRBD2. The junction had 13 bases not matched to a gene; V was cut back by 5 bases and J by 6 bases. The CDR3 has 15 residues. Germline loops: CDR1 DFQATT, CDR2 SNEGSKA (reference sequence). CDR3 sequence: CSAGPGLASLSEQYF. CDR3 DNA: TGCAGTGCTGGCCCGGGACTAGCGTCCCTTTCCGAGCAGTACTTC.

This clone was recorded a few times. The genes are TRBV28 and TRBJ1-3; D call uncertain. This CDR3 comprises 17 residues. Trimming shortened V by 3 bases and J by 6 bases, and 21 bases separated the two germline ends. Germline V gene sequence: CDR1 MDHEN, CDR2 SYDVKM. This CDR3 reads CASSFTSASCGVNTIYF. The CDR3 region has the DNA TGTGCCAGCAGTTTCACCTCCGCCTCCTGCGGAGTAAACACCATATATTTT.

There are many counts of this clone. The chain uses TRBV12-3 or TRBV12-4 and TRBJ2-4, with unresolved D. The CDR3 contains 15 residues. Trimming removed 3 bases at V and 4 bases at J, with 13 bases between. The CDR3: CASSFLEDFKNIQYF. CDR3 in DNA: TGTGCCAGCAGTTTTTTAGAGGATTTTAAAAACATTCAGTACTTC.

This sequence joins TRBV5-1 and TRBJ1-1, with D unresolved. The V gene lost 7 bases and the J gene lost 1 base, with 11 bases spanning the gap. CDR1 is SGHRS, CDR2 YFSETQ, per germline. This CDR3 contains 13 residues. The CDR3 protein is CASDWVGNTEAFF. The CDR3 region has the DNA TGCGCCAGCGATTGGGTTGGGAACACTGAAGCTTTCTTT.

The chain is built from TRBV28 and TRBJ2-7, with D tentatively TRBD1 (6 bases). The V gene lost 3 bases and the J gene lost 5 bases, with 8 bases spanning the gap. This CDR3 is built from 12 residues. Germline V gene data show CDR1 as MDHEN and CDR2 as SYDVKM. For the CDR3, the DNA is TGTGCCAGCAGTTTTAACAGGGACGAGCAGTACTTC. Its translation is CASSFNRDEQYF.

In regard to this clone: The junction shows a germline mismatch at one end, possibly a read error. The CDR3 here is CAISENALALYGYDF. CDR3 bases: TGTGCCATCAGTGAGAACGCCCTGGCCCTCTATGGCTACGACTTC. This chain links TRBV10-3 with TRBJ1-2; D remains unclear. The CDR3 sequence is 15 residues long. CDR1 ENHRY and CDR2 SYGVKD come from the germline V gene.

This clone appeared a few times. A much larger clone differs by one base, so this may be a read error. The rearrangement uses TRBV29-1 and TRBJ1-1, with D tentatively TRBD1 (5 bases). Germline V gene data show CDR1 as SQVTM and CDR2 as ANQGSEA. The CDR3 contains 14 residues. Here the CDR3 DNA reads TGCAGCGTTGAACCCGACAGAATGAACACTGAAGATTTCTTT. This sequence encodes CSVEPDRMNTEDFF.

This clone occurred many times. The CDR3 reads CASCREVFSYEQYF. CDR3 nucleotides: TGTGCCAGCTGTCGTGAGGTTTTCTCCTACGAGCAGTACTTC. The chain recombines TRBV6-1 with TRBJ2-7; no firm D call. In germline, CDR1 is MNHNS, CDR2 SASEGT. V lost 8 bases to trimming and J lost 0 bases, with 14 bases between them. The CDR3 length is 14 residues.

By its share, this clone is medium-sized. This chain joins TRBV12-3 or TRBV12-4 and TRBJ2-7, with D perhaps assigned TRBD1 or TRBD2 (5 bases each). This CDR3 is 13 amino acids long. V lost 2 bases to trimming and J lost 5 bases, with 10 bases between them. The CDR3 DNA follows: TGTGCCAGCAGTTTAACGGGACCCAACGAGCAGTACTTC. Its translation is CASSLTGPNEQYF.

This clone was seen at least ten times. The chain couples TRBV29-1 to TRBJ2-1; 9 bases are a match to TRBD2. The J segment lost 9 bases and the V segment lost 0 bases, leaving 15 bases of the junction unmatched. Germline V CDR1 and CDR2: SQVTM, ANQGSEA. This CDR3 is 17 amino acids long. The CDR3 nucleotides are TGCAGCGTTGAAGATGGGTGGAAGAGAGCGGGAGGTGGTGAGCAGTTCTTC. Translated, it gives CSVEDGWKRAGGGEQFF.

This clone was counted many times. CDR3 sequence: CATTKIGGNTIYF. For the CDR3, the DNA is TGTGCCACCACCAAAATAGGCGGAAACACCATATATTTT. V gene TRBV15 combines with J gene TRBJ1-3, with D unresolved. Germline CDR1 and CDR2: LNHNV and YYDKDF (reference sequence). The ends were cut back, 7 bases at V and 4 bases at J, with 11 bases in the middle. The CDR3 runs 13 residues. The full variable domain, its missing parts supplied by reference TRBV15 and TRBJ1-3, is DAMVIQNPRYQVTQFGKPVTLSCSQTLNHNVMYWYQQKSSQAPKLLFHYYDKDFNNEADTPDNFQSRRPNTSFCFLDIRSPGLGDTAMYLCATTKIGGNTIYFGEGSWLTVV.

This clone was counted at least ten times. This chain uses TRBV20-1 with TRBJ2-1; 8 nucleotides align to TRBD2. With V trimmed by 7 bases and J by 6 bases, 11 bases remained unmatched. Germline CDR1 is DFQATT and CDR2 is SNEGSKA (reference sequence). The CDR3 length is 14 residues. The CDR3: CSGSREGDVNEQFF. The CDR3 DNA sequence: TGCAGTGGAAGTCGGGAGGGCGACGTCAATGAGCAGTTCTTC.

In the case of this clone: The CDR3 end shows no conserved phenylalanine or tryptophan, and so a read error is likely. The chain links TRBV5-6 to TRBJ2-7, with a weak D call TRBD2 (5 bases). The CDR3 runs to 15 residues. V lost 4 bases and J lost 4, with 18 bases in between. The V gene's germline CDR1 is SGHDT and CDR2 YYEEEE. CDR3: CASSPLLEADYEQYL. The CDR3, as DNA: TGTGCCAGCAGCCCCCTGTTGGAAGCGGATTACGAGCAGTACTTG.

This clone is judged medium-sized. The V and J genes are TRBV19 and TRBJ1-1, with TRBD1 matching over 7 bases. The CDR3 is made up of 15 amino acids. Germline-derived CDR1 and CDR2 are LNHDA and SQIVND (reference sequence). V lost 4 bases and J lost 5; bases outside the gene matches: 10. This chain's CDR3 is CASSTATGVGTEAFF. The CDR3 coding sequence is TGTGCCAGTAGTACCGCTACAGGGGTAGGTACTGAAGCTTTCTTT.